The next 25 T cell receptor beta chains were all read from a single sample in a study of blood T cell repertoires in COVID-19. The assay was immunoSEQ multiplex PCR, and TCRdb's table has in-frame clones only and misses some. The table has roughly 180,000 clones, 81% seen once. The sequencing sample was made of peripheral blood. The receptors were gathered from a woman aged 40 to 50 with COVID-19, enrolled during active disease.

CDR3: CASSLQATSGLPTDTQYF. The CDR3 nucleotides read TGTGCCAGCAGCCTCCAAGCGACTAGCGGGCTCCCCACAGATACGCAGTATTTT. V is TRBV7-2 and J is TRBJ2-3, with 10 bases lining up with TRBD2. The CDR3 sequence is 18 residues long. V gave up 5 bases and J gave up 2 bases; unmatched junction bases: 13. The V gene's germline CDR1 is SGHTA and CDR2 FQGNSA.

The chain couples TRBV27 to TRBJ1-1; TRBD1 agrees at 7 bases. Germline CDR1 MNHEY, CDR2 SMNVEV (reference sequence). J gave up 7 bases and V 2 bases, and 7 bases lay outside the gene matches. The CDR3 consists of 14 residues. The CDR3 sequence: CASSLRGRGHEAFF. CDR3 DNA sequence: TGTGCCAGCAGTTTAAGGGGTAGGGGGCATGAAGCTTTCTTT.

There are a few counts of this clone. This chain uses TRBV7-9 with TRBJ2-1; D might be TRBD2 (5 bases). V lost 3 bases and J lost 7, with 13 bases in between. The CDR3 runs 14 residues. Germline CDR1 reads SEHNR; CDR2 reads FQNEAQ (reference sequence). CDR3 protein: CASSFPERRNEQFF. CDR3 nucleotide sequence: TGTGCCAGCAGCTTTCCCGAGCGGCGGAATGAGCAGTTCTTC.

This sequence joins TRBV28 and TRBJ2-5; unclear D gene. CDR3 length: 14 amino acids. Trimming removed 1 base at V and 7 bases at J, with 13 bases between. The germline CDR1 and CDR2 sequences are MDHEN and SYDVKM. The CDR3 sequence: CASSLSQLPGTQYF. The CDR3 DNA sequence: TGTGCCAGCAGTTTATCCCAACTCCCCGGGACCCAGTACTTC.

V usage is TRBV19 and J usage is TRBJ2-7, with 9 bases identical to TRBD2. The ends lost 5 bases at V and 5 bases at J; junction bases unmatched: 13. Germline CDR1 reads LNHDA; CDR2 reads SQIVND (reference sequence). This CDR3 has 16 amino acids. The CDR3 bases are TGTGCCAGTAGTGGCCAGCGGCGGGAGGGCCTAGACGAGCAGTACTTC. Encoded protein: CASSGQRREGLDEQYF.

V gene TRBV29-1 combines with J gene TRBJ2-1, with D possibly being TRBD2 (6 bases). Germline values: CDR1 SQVTM, CDR2 ANQGSEA. Trimming removed 5 bases at V and 6 bases at J, with 14 bases between. This CDR3 comprises 13 residues. CDR3 sequence: CSVFSRGSNEQFF. The CDR3 DNA is TGCAGCGTTTTTTCGCGGGGATCCAATGAGCAGTTCTTC.

The V and J genes are TRBV18 and TRBJ2-3; tentative D call: TRBD2 (5 bases). Germline V gene lookup returns CDR1 KGHSH and CDR2 LQKENI. Trimming took 3 bases from V and 3 from J, leaving 13 bases between them. CDR3 length: 15 residues. The CDR3 DNA sequence: TGTGCCAGCTCACCCTCGGGATCAGAGACAGATACGCAGTATTTT. Translated, it gives CASSPSGSETDTQYF.

The genes are TRBV7-8 and TRBJ2-5; no clear D gene. This CDR3 is built from 15 residues. The V gene's germline CDR1 is SGHVS and CDR2 FQNEAQ. V was cut by 2 bases and J by 1 base, with 11 bases left in between. CDR3: CASSLMPRGQETQYF. The CDR3 bases are TGTGCCAGCAGCTTAATGCCCAGAGGCCAAGAGACCCAGTACTTC.

The chain is built from TRBV5-1 and TRBJ2-7, with D possibly being TRBD2 (6 bases). This CDR3 has 15 amino acids. CDR1 is SGHRS and CDR2 is YFSETQ in the germline V gene. Trimming left V 4 bases short and J 0 bases short, with 14 bases between. Here the CDR3 reads CASSPGARGSYEQYF. The CDR3 nucleotides are TGCGCCAGCAGCCCGGGAGCGAGGGGCTCCTACGAGCAGTACTTC.

The chain joins TRBV2 to TRBJ1-5; 7 bases are a match to TRBD1. CDR3 size: 14 residues. Germline V lookup: CDR1 SNHLY, CDR2 FYNNEI. With V trimmed by 7 bases and J by 6 bases, 9 bases remained unmatched. The CDR3 sequence is CASTRQGGAQPQHF. The CDR3 DNA follows: TGTGCCAGCACTCGACAGGGAGGTGCTCAGCCCCAGCATTTT.

This clone has a single count. The chain recombines TRBV6-8 with TRBJ2-4; TRBD1 aligns across 9 bases. Germline V gene sequence: CDR1 MNHGY, CDR2 SAAAGT. This CDR3 has 17 amino acids. Trimming removed 0 bases from V and 1 base from J; junction bases left unmatched: 4. The CDR3 region has the DNA TGTGCCAGCAGTTACTCCCACAGGGGGCGGGCCAAAAACATTCAGTACTTC. Protein product: CASSYSHRGRAKNIQYF.

CDR3 nucleotides: TGTGCCAGCAGCTCACAGGGGATCCAAGAGACCCAGTACTTC. Translated: CASSSQGIQETQYF. The J gene is TRBJ2-5, the V gene TRBV5-5, with TRBD1 matching 7 bases. The germline gives CDR1 SGHKS, CDR2 YYEKEE (reference sequence). The V and J ends lost 3 bases and 1 base, in that order; junction bases with no gene match: 3. The CDR3 totals 14 residues.

Only one count was recorded for this clone. V and J are TRBV18 and TRBJ1-1; possibly TRBD1 for D (5 bases). Germline-derived CDR1 and CDR2 are KGHSH and LQKENI. With 3 bases removed from V and 4 bases from J, the gap between germline ends came to 9 bases. CDR3 length equals 13 residues. The CDR3 coding sequence is TGTGCCAGCTCACCTCAGGGTCCCACTGAAGCTTTCTTT. Translating gives CASSPQGPTEAFF.

The V and J genes are TRBV4-1 and TRBJ2-1; TRBD2 is a possible D gene (6 bases). This CDR3 contains 16 residues. Germline V gives CDR1 MGHRA, CDR2 YSYEKL. Trimming shortened V by 0 bases and J by 6 bases, and 15 bases separated the two germline ends. The CDR3 protein is CASSQDPRTTRNEQFF. The CDR3 nucleotides are TGCGCCAGCAGCCAAGACCCCAGGACTACACGCAATGAGCAGTTCTTC.

In nucleotides, the CDR3 is TGTGCCAGCAGGTATACAGGAAACACCGGGGAGCTGTTTTTT. It is translated as CASRYTGNTGELFF. The rearrangement joins TRBV28 to TRBJ2-2, with D possibly matching TRBD1 (5 bases). Germline lookup yields CDR1 MDHEN and CDR2 SYDVKM. The CDR3 consists of 14 residues. The V and J ends lost 6 bases and 2 bases respectively, with 10 bases between them.

This clone came up once. V gene TRBV14 combines with J gene TRBJ2-2; possibly TRBD1 for D (7 bases). The CDR3 has 16 residues. The ends were cut back, 4 bases at V and 2 bases at J, with 14 bases in the middle. CDR1 and CDR2 (germline): SGHDN, FVKESK. In DNA form, the CDR3 reads TGTGCCAGCAGCCTACTCAGGGGGGAAAACACCGGGGAGCTGTTTTTT. It translates to CASSLLRGENTGELFF. Supplemented by reference TRBV14 and TRBJ2-2, the full variable domain reads EAGVTQFPSHSVIEKGQTVTLRCDPISGHDNLYWYRRVMGKEIKFLLHFVKESKQDESGMPNNRFLAERTGGTYSTLKVQPAELEDSGVYFCASSLLRGENTGELFFGEGSRLTVL.

This rearrangement joins TRBV6-6 to TRBJ2-1; 10 bases match TRBD1. The ends lost 5 bases at V and 6 bases at J; junction bases unmatched: 4. The CDR3 runs 14 residues. Per the germline V gene, CDR1 is MNHNY and CDR2 is SVGAGI (reference sequence). The CDR3 nucleotides are TGTGCCAGCAGTCGACAGGGGGCTATCAATGAGCAGTTCTTC. It is translated as CASSRQGAINEQFF.

J is TRBJ1-6 and V is TRBV3-1 (or the pseudogene TRBV3-2); TRBD1 aligns across 10 bases. The CDR3 has 15 residues. CDR1 LGHDT and CDR2 YNNKEL come from the germline V gene (reference sequence). Unmatched junction bases numbered 2, after V lost 6 bases and J lost 3 bases. The CDR3 nucleotides read TGTGCCAGCAGACGGGACAGGGGCTATAATTCACCCCTCCACTTT. Translation gives CASRRDRGYNSPLHF.

This chain joins TRBV6-5 and TRBJ1-1, with 7 bases identical to TRBD1. The CDR3 is 14 amino acids. The V gene end was trimmed by 0 bases and the J gene end by 9 bases; junction bases not matched to a gene: 7. Germline V gives CDR1 MNHEY, CDR2 SVGAGI. The CDR3 sequence: CASSYSGKTGKAFF. Written as DNA, the CDR3 is TGTGCCAGCAGTTACTCGGGAAAGACAGGGAAAGCTTTCTTT.

The chain links TRBV19 to TRBJ1-1; the D is unclear. The CDR3 loop spans 14 amino acids. The V end lost 2 bases, the J end lost 4 bases, and 11 bases lay between the germline ends. Germline V lookup: CDR1 LNHDA, CDR2 SQIVND (reference sequence). The CDR3 region has the DNA TGTGCCAGTAGTATATCGGGGAGGAGCACTGAAGCTTTCTTT. Its translation is CASSISGRSTEAFF.

The gene calls are TRBV15 and TRBJ1-5; maybe TRBD1 (5 bases). Trimming took 5 bases from V and 6 from J, leaving 20 bases between them. This CDR3 comprises 16 residues. From germline, CDR1 is LNHNV and CDR2 YYDKDF (reference sequence). The CDR3 DNA follows: TGTGCCACCAGCGCCCTAGGGCAGGGAGGCCTTCAGCCCCAGCATTTT. Residues: CATSALGQGGLQPQHF. Based on the CDR3 plus reference TRBV15 and TRBJ1-5, the full variable domain is DAMVIQNPRYQVTQFGKPVTLSCSQTLNHNVMYWYQQKSSQAPKLLFHYYDKDFNNEADTPDNFQSRRPNTSFCFLDIRSPGLGDTAMYLCATSALGQGGLQPQHFGDGTRLSIL.

The chain carries TRBV9 and TRBJ2-1, with 12 bases matching TRBD2. V gave up 2 bases and J gave up 8 bases; unmatched junction bases: 14. The CDR3 is 18 residues long. Looked up from germline, CDR1 is SGDLS and CDR2 is YYNGEE. CDR3 protein: CASSVGVGLAGGPDEQFF. CDR3 DNA sequence: TGTGCCAGCAGCGTGGGAGTGGGGCTAGCGGGGGGGCCTGATGAGCAGTTCTTC.

The chain combines TRBV19 with TRBJ2-1, with D possibly TRBD2 on 5 matching bases. The CDR3 is made up of 15 amino acids. V dropped 7 bases and J dropped 0 bases, with 13 bases sitting between them. Germline assignment: CDR1 LNHDA and CDR2 SQIVND (reference sequence). CDR3 in amino acids: CASIGGRSSYNEQFF. The CDR3 DNA reads as TGTGCCAGTATAGGCGGGCGGAGCTCCTACAATGAGCAGTTCTTC. Supplemented by reference TRBV19 and TRBJ2-1, the full variable domain reads DGGITQSPKYLFRKEGQNVTLSCEQNLNHDAMYWYRQDPGQGLRLIYYSQIVNDFQKGDIAEGYSVSREKKESFPLTVTSAQKNPTAFYLCASIGGRSSYNEQFFGPGTRLTVL.

The J gene is TRBJ1-1, the V gene TRBV7-6; no definite D call. CDR1 is SGHVS and CDR2 is FNYEAQ in the germline V gene. V lost 2 bases, J lost 5 bases, and 15 bases lay in between. This CDR3 is built from 15 residues. The CDR3 region is CASSLSVVGATEAFF. The CDR3 DNA is TGTGCCAGCAGCTTAAGCGTAGTGGGTGCGACTGAAGCTTTCTTT.

V usage is TRBV11-2 and J usage is TRBJ2-1; 7 bases align to TRBD1. The CDR3 loop spans 16 amino acids. Losses at the gene ends were 5 bases for V and 6 bases for J; bases not matched to a gene: 13. The germline CDR1 and CDR2 sequences are SGHAT and FQNNGV. CDR3 sequence (DNA): TGTGCCAGCAGCGGAGTAGGGAACAGGGGCTTCAATGAGCAGTTCTTC. Residues: CASSGVGNRGFNEQFF.